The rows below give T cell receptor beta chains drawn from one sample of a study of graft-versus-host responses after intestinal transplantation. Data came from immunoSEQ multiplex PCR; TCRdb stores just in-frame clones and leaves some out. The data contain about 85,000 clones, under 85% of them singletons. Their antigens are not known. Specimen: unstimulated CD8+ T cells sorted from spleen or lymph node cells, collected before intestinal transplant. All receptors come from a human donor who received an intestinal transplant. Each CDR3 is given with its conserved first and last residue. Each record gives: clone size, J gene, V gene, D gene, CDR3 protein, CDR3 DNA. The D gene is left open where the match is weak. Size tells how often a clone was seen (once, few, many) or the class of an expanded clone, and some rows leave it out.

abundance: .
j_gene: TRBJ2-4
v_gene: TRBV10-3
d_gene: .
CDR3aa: CAITPLGRGPPSKNIQYF
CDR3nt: TGTGCCATCACTCCGTTGGGCAGGGGCCCACCCAGCAAAAACATTCAGTACTTC

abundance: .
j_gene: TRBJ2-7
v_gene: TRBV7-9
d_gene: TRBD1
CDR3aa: CASSLGDSYEQYF
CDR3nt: TGTGCCAGCAGCTTAGGGGACAGCTACGAGCAGTACTTC

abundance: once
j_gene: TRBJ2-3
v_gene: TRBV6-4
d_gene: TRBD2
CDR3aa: CASSEGLAGTDTQYF
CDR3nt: TGTGCCAGCAGTGAAGGACTAGCGGGCACAGATACGCAGTATTTT

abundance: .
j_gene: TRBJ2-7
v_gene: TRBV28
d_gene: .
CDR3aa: CASSPQGGEQYF
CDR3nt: TGTGCCAGCAGTCCCCAGGGGGGCGAGCAGTACTTC

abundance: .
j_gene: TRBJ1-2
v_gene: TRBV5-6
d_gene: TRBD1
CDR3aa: CASSFNRGIRNGYTF
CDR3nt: TGTGCCAGCAGCTTTAACAGGGGGATTCGGAATGGCTACACCTTC

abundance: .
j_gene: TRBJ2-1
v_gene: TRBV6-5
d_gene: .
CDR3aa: CASSWELGGINEQFF
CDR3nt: TGTGCCAGCAGTTGGGAATTGGGCGGGATCAATGAGCAGTTCTTC

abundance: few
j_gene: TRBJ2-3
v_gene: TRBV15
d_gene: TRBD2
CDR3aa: CATSREDGGADTQYF
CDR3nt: TGTGCCACCAGCAGAGAAGACGGGGGGGCAGATACGCAGTATTTT

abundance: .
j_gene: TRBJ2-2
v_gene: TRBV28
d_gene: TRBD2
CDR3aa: CASSSSTGLAGVGNTGELFF
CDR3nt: TGTGCCAGCAGTTCATCGACCGGACTAGCGGGAGTGGGGAACACCGGGGAGCTGTTTTTT

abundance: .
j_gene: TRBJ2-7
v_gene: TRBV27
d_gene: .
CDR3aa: CASSFLDRTYEQYF
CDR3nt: TGTGCCAGCAGTTTCCTCGACAGGACCTACGAGCAGTACTTC

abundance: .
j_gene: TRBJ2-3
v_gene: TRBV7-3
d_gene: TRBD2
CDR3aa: CASSLTSGMTDTQYF
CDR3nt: TGTGCCAGCAGCTTGACTAGCGGAATGACAGATACGCAGTATTTT

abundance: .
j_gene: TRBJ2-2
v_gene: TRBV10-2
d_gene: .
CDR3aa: CASSEIPGPSGYTGELFF
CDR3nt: TGCGCCAGCAGTGAGATCCCGGGACCTTCAGGGTACACCGGGGAGCTGTTTTTT

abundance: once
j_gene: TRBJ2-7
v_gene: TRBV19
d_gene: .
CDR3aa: CARKYRGLEGGYEQYF
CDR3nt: TGTGCCAGAAAGTATAGGGGGCTAGAGGGAGGCTACGAGCAGTACTTC

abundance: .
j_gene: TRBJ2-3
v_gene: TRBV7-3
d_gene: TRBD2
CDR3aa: CASSFSGGAGDTQYF
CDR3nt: TGTGCCAGCAGCTTTAGCGGGGGGGCCGGAGATACGCAGTATTTT

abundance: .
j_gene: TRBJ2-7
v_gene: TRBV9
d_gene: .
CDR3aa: CASSVELVAPNEQYF
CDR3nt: TGTGCCAGCAGCGTAGAACTAGTGGCCCCTAACGAGCAGTACTTC

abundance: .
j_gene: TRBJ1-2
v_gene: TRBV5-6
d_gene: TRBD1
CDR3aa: CASSSQGSYGYTF
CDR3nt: TGTGCCAGCAGCTCACAGGGGAGCTATGGCTACACCTTC

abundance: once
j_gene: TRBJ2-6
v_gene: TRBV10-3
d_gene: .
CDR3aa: CAISEVPGRSSGANVLTF
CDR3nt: TGTGCCATCAGTGAGGTGCCCGGCCGAAGCTCTGGGGCCAACGTCCTGACTTTC

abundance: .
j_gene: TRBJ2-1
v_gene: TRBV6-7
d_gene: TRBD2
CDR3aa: CASSYPDVSGGAPSYNEQFF
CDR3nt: TGTGCCAGCAGTTACCCCGATGTTAGCGGGGGGGCCCCATCCTACAATGAGCAGTTCTTC

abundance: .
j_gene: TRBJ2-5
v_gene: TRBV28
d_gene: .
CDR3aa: CASKTANQETQYF
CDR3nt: TGTGCCAGCAAGACAGCCAACCAAGAGACCCAGTACTTC

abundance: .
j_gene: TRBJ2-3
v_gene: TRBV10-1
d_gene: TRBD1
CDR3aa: CASSESDRDTQYF
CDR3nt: TGCGCCAGCAGTGAGTCGGACAGGGATACGCAGTATTTT

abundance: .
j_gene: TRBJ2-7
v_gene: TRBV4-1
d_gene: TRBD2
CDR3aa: CASSQEGPAGGLYEQYF
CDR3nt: TGCGCCAGCAGCCAAGAAGGCCCAGCGGGGGGGCTATACGAGCAGTACTTC

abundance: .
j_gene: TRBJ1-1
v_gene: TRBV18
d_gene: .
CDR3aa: CASSPRLHRSTEAFF
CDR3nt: TGTGCCAGCTCACCTAGGTTGCACCGATCCACTGAAGCTTTCTTT

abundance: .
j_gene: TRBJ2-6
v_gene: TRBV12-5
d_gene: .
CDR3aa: CASGSPPSLANVLTF
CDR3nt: TGTGCTAGTGGTTCCCCCCCGAGTTTGGCCAACGTCCTGACTTTC

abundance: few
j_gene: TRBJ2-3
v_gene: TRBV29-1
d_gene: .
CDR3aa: CSVEAGVRGDTQYF
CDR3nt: TGCAGCGTTGAAGCGGGGGTTCGGGGAGATACGCAGTATTTT

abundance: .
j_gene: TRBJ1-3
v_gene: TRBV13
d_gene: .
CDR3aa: CASSLGGEGAGNTIYF
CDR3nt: TGTGCCAGCAGCTTGGGAGGCGAGGGGGCTGGAAACACCATATATTTT

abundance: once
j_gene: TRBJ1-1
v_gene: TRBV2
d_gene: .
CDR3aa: CASSVLTGMDTEAFF
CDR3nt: TGTGCCAGCAGTGTACTGACAGGAATGGACACTGAAGCTTTCTTT

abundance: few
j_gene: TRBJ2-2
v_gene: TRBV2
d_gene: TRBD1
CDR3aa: CASSGTVTGELFF
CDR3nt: TGTGCCAGCAGCGGGACAGTCACCGGGGAGCTGTTTTTT

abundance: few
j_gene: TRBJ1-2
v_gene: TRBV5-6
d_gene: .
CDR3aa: CASSLGEASYGYTF
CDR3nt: TGTGCCAGCAGCTTAGGGGAAGCCTCCTATGGCTACACCTTC

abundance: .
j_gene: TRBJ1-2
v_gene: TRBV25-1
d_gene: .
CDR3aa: CASSDHGGNYGYTF
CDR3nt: TGTGCCAGCAGTGACCACGGGGGGAACTATGGCTACACCTTC

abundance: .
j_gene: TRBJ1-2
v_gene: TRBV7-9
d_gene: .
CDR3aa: CASSASNYGYTF
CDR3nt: TGTGCCAGCAGCGCCAGTAACTATGGCTACACCTTC

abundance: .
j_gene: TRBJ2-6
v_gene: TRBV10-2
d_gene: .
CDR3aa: CASSLNAGAQASSGANVLTF
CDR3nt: TGCGCCAGCAGTCTTAATGCCGGGGCGCAGGCCAGCTCTGGGGCCAACGTCCTGACTTTC

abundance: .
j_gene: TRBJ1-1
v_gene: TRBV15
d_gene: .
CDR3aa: CATSSPGVPEAFF
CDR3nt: TGTGCCACCAGCAGCCCAGGGGTTCCTGAAGCTTTCTTT

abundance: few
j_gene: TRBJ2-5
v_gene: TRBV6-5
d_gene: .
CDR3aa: CASSYSVGRETQYF
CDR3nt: TGTGCCAGCAGTTACTCCGTGGGCCGAGAGACCCAGTACTTC

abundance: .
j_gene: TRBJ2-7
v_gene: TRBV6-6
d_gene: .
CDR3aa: CASSYTGTYEQYF
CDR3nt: TGTGCCAGCAGTTACACAGGGACCTACGAGCAGTACTTC

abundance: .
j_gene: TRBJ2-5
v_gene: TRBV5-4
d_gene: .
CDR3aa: CASSLGAEGPPRETQYF
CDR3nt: TGTGCCAGCAGCTTGGGGGCGGAGGGTCCCCCTCGAGAGACCCAGTACTTC

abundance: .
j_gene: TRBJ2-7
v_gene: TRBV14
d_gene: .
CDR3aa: CASSPLGGGSYEQYF
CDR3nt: TGTGCCAGCAGTCCCCTCGGGGGCGGCTCCTACGAGCAGTACTTC

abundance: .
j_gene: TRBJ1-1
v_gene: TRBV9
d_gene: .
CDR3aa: CASSVGRGTEAFF
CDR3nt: TGTGCCAGCAGCGTAGGGAGGGGGACTGAAGCTTTCTTT

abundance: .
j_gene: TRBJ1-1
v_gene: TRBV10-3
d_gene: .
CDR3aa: CAIRRAGGSVRAEAFF
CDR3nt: TGTGCCATCAGGAGGGCGGGGGGATCGGTGAGGGCTGAAGCTTTCTTT

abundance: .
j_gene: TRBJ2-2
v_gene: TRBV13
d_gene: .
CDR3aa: CASSPQGAGELFF
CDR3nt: TGTGCCAGCAGCCCACAAGGGGCCGGGGAGCTGTTTTTT

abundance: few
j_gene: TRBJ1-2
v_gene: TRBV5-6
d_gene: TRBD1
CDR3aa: CASSLGGTGDPYGYTF
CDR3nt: TGTGCCAGCAGCTTGGGGGGGACAGGAGATCCCTATGGCTACACCTTC

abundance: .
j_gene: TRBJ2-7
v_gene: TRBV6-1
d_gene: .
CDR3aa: CASSWGLDSYEQYF
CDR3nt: TGTGCCAGCAGTTGGGGACTCGACAGCTACGAGCAGTACTTC

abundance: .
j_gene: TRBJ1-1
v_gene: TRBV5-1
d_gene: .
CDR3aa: CASSLRDMNTEAFF
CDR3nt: TGCGCCAGCAGCTTAAGGGATATGAACACTGAAGCTTTCTTT

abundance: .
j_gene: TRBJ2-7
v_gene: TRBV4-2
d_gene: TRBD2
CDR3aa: CASSQDDAGASLEQYF
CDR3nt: TGTGCCAGCAGCCAAGATGATGCGGGAGCCTCTCTCGAGCAGTACTTC

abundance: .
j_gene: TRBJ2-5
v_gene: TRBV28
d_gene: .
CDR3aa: CASSSPPNREETQYF
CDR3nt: TGTGCCAGCAGTTCACCCCCGAACAGGGAAGAGACCCAGTACTTC

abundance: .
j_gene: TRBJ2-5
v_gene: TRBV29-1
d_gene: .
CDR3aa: CSITRGGWGETQYF
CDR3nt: TGCAGCATCACACGTGGGGGTTGGGGAGAGACCCAGTACTTC

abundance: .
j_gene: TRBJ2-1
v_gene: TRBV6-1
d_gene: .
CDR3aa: CASSELGRSAFF
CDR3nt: TGTGCCAGCAGTGAACTTGGCCGATCAGCGTTCTTC

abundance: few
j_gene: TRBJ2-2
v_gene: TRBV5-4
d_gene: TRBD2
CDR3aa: CASSLAGGFNTGELFF
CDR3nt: TGTGCCAGCAGCTTGGCCGGGGGGTTCAACACCGGGGAGCTGTTTTTT

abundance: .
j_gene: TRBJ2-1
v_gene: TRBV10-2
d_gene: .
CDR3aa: CASSSSVEQFF
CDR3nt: TGCGCCAGCAGTTCTAGCGTGGAGCAGTTCTTC